This T cell receptor beta chain was recovered during a study of OX40 agonist ivuxolimab in advanced cancers. Study summary: While on treatment, patients had intravenous ivuxolimab at 0.01 to 10 mg/kg every 2 weeks.

Study-wide results and limits: Partly responding patients at 0.1-3.0 mg/kg showed some of the smallest clonal expansion.

The germline CDR1 and CDR2 sequences are MNHNY and SVGAGI (reference sequence). This CDR3 is built from 14 residues. Trimming removed 7 bases from V and 5 bases from J, with 15 bases in between. Only in-frame clones appear in the TCRdb table, and some are missing; sequencing was by immunoSEQ multiplex PCR. The data hold approximately 58,000 clones, with about 91% observed a single time. As concerns this clone: Its antigen is still unknown.

Patients with a history of autoimmune disease or on systemic immunosuppression were excluded. Sequenced here: CD4+ or CD8+ T cells sorted from blood, sampled in a trial of the OX40 agonist ivuxolimab. V usage is TRBV6-6 and J usage is TRBJ2-1; D may be TRBD2 (5 bases). The source is an adult with an advanced solid tumor such as melanoma, head and neck, liver or kidney cancer. The CDR3 reads CASKERIFHNEQFF. The CDR3 DNA follows: TGTGCCAGCAAGGAGCGGATTTTTCACAATGAGCAGTTCTTC.